A selection of T cell receptor beta chains follows, all from one sample in a study of shared T cell receptors in the human thymus. Repertoires were generated with immunoSEQ multiplex PCR, while TCRdb's copy carries only in-frame clones and drops some. In the table there are 720,000 or so clones, approximately 85% of which are singletons. This same sample was also taken into another study, of human thymus T cells.

Specimen: thymocytes. All receptors come from a girl in the first two years of life with a congenital heart defect. CDR3s include the opening cysteine and the closing phenylalanine or tryptophan. The order of the fields is J gene, clone size, D gene, V gene, CDR3 protein, CDR3 DNA. A D gene is named only where the DNA matches it firmly. Clone size is stated in some rows and not others, as once, few, many or a class when expanded.

J: TRBJ2-1
size: .
D: .
V: TRBV27
CDR3: CASSFGDEQFF
DNA: TGTGCCAGCAGTTTCGGGGATGAGCAGTTCTTC

J: TRBJ1-6
size: .
D: TRBD1
V: TRBV5-6
CDR3: CASRRGQGMGNSPLHF
DNA: TGTGCCAGCAGAAGGGGACAGGGGATGGGTAATTCACCCCTCCACTTT

J: TRBJ2-5
size: .
D: .
V: TRBV11-3
CDR3: CASSYRDQETQYF
DNA: TGTGCCAGCAGCTACAGGGACCAAGAGACCCAGTACTTC

J: TRBJ2-5
size: .
D: TRBD2
V: TRBV7-9
CDR3: CASSSRGGKETQYF
DNA: TGTGCCAGCAGCTCGCGGGGGGGAAAAGAGACCCAGTACTTC

J: TRBJ1-1
size: once
D: TRBD1
V: TRBV19
CDR3: CASSMDRGGTEAFF
DNA: TGTGCCAGTAGTATGGACAGGGGCGGCACTGAAGCTTTCTTT

J: TRBJ2-3
size: once
D: TRBD1
V: TRBV5-1
CDR3: CASSLLGAHGTGEGGSSTDTQYF
DNA: TGCGCCAGCAGCTTGCTGGGGGCCCACGGGACAGGTGAAGGGGGGTCCAGCACAGATACGCAGTATTTT

J: TRBJ2-7
size: few
D: TRBD1
V: TRBV27
CDR3: CASSLHGQGAGYEQYF
DNA: TGTGCCAGCAGTTTACACGGACAGGGGGCAGGGTACGAGCAGTACTTC

J: TRBJ1-2
size: .
D: .
V: TRBV9
CDR3: CASSVAANYGYTF
DNA: TGTGCCAGCAGCGTAGCAGCGAACTATGGCTACACCTTC

J: TRBJ1-2
size: .
D: .
V: TRBV18
CDR3: CASSPGTYEGANYGYTF
DNA: TGTGCCAGCTCACCCGGGACTTACGAGGGAGCTAACTATGGCTACACCTTC

J: TRBJ1-2
size: few
D: TRBD1
V: TRBV10-3
CDR3: CAISTGTGPYGYTF
DNA: TGTGCCATCAGTACCGGGACAGGGCCCTATGGCTACACCTTC

J: TRBJ2-1
size: .
D: .
V: TRBV7-3
CDR3: CASSLAGARDEQFF
DNA: TGTGCCAGCAGCTTAGCGGGGGCACGGGATGAGCAGTTCTTC

J: TRBJ2-2
size: .
D: .
V: TRBV28
CDR3: CASRGPGWSGELFF
DNA: TGTGCCAGCAGGGGTCCAGGGTGGTCCGGGGAGCTGTTTTTT

J: TRBJ1-4
size: .
D: .
V: TRBV7-9
CDR3: CASSPQAGNEKLFF
DNA: TGTGCCAGCAGCCCACAGGCGGGGAATGAAAAACTGTTTTTT

J: TRBJ2-7
size: .
D: .
V: TRBV27
CDR3: CASSLSRRVARYEQYF
DNA: TGTGCCAGCAGTTTATCCCGGCGGGTGGCGCGGTACGAGCAGTACTTC

J: TRBJ2-7
size: .
D: .
V: TRBV6-1
CDR3: CATGTYEQYF
DNA: TGTGCCACGGGGACCTACGAGCAGTACTTC

J: TRBJ2-7
size: .
D: TRBD2
V: TRBV11-2
CDR3: CASSLYGLAYEQYF
DNA: TGTGCCAGCAGCCTCTATGGACTAGCCTACGAGCAGTACTTC

J: TRBJ2-1
size: few
D: .
V: TRBV27
CDR3: CASSLGGTGTPYNEQFF
DNA: TGTGCCAGCAGTTTAGGGGGGACCGGGACCCCATACAATGAGCAGTTCTTC

J: TRBJ1-1
size: .
D: .
V: TRBV5-6
CDR3: CASSLRLVTDPDTEAFF
DNA: TGTGCCAGCAGCTTGAGGTTGGTAACAGATCCGGACACTGAAGCTTTCTTT

J: TRBJ2-1
size: .
D: .
V: TRBV5-6
CDR3: CASSFSNGANEQFF
DNA: TGTGCCAGCAGCTTCAGTAACGGAGCGAATGAGCAGTTCTTC

J: TRBJ2-7
size: .
D: .
V: TRBV10-3
CDR3: CAISDGLTEYEQYF
DNA: TGTGCCATCAGTGATGGGTTAACAGAATACGAGCAGTACTTC

J: TRBJ1-1
size: .
D: .
V: TRBV7-2
CDR3: CASSLGLPQGEAFF
DNA: TGTGCCAGCAGCTTAGGGCTCCCTCAGGGTGAAGCTTTCTTT

J: TRBJ1-1
size: .
D: .
V: TRBV5-1
CDR3: CASSLLSRANTEAFF
DNA: TGCGCCAGCAGCTTGTTATCGCGGGCGAACACTGAAGCTTTCTTT

J: TRBJ2-1
size: .
D: .
V: TRBV4-2
CDR3: CASSQASRYEQFF
DNA: TGTGCCAGCAGCCAAGCTTCGAGGTATGAGCAGTTCTTC

J: TRBJ1-6
size: .
D: .
V: TRBV6-4
CDR3: CASSDSHGAYNSPLHF
DNA: TGTGCCAGCAGTGACTCCCACGGAGCCTATAATTCACCCCTCCACTTT

J: TRBJ2-5
size: .
D: .
V: TRBV2
CDR3: CASEGGVKETQYF
DNA: TGTGCCAGCGAAGGGGGGGTAAAAGAGACCCAGTACTTC

J: TRBJ2-2
size: .
D: .
V: TRBV15
CDR3: CATSRLLEQGRGTGELFF
DNA: TGTGCCACCAGCAGACTCCTTGAACAGGGAAGGGGTACCGGGGAGCTGTTTTTT

J: TRBJ1-4
size: .
D: TRBD1
V: TRBV9
CDR3: CASSVAPQGGKLFF
DNA: TGTGCCAGCAGCGTAGCCCCTCAGGGGGGAAAACTGTTTTTT

J: TRBJ1-6
size: once
D: .
V: TRBV6-6
CDR3: CASSQRWSLSPLHF
DNA: TGTGCCAGCAGCCAGCGTTGGTCCTTATCACCCCTCCACTTT

J: TRBJ2-3
size: .
D: TRBD2
V: TRBV2
CDR3: CASRALTRTSGRTDTQYF
DNA: TGTGCCAGCAGGGCCCTAACCCGGACTAGCGGACGCACAGATACGCAGTATTTT

J: TRBJ1-1
size: once
D: .
V: TRBV15
CDR3: CATSRDRLRNTEAFF
DNA: TGTGCCACCAGCAGAGATCGCCTCAGGAACACTGAAGCTTTCTTT

J: TRBJ1-1
size: .
D: .
V: TRBV7-9
CDR3: CASSLAGGEAFF
DNA: TGTGCCAGCAGCTTAGCAGGGGGAGAAGCTTTCTTT

J: TRBJ1-6
size: .
D: TRBD1
V: TRBV7-6
CDR3: CASSLDFVTGGRSPLHF
DNA: TGTGCCAGCAGCTTAGACTTTGTGACAGGGGGCCGTTCACCCCTCCACTTT

J: TRBJ1-1
size: .
D: .
V: TRBV7-9
CDR3: CASSLGHKSTEAFF
DNA: TGTGCCAGCAGCTTAGGTCACAAATCCACTGAAGCTTTCTTT

J: TRBJ2-5
size: .
D: .
V: TRBV4-1
CDR3: CASSQESYTRGKTQYF
DNA: TGCGCCAGCAGCCAAGAATCCTATACCAGGGGTAAGACCCAGTACTTC

J: TRBJ1-4
size: .
D: TRBD1
V: TRBV7-2
CDR3: CASSLGPGTGGKLFF
DNA: TGTGCCAGCAGCTTAGGCCCCGGGACAGGGGGAAAACTGTTTTTT

J: TRBJ2-2
size: .
D: .
V: TRBV7-9
CDR3: CALAGARNTGELFF
DNA: TGTGCCTTGGCGGGGGCCCGTAACACCGGGGAGCTGTTTTTT

J: TRBJ2-3
size: .
D: TRBD1
V: TRBV11-3
CDR3: CASSLGDRSTDTQYF
DNA: TGTGCCAGCAGCCTGGGGGACAGGAGCACAGATACGCAGTATTTT

J: TRBJ2-5
size: .
D: .
V: TRBV6-1
CDR3: CASSASPGSAQYF
DNA: TGTGCCAGCAGTGCTAGTCCGGGGAGCGCCCAGTACTTC

J: TRBJ2-3
size: .
D: .
V: TRBV19
CDR3: CASHPRTQGSTDTQYF
DNA: TGTGCCAGCCACCCCCGGACGCAGGGAAGTACAGATACGCAGTATTTT

J: TRBJ2-1
size: .
D: .
V: TRBV7-7
CDR3: CASKEGARGNEQFF
DNA: TGTGCTAGCAAGGAGGGGGCGCGCGGGAATGAGCAGTTCTTC

J: TRBJ1-1
size: .
D: .
V: TRBV21-1
CDR3: CASSYGGRRAWDTEAFF
DNA: TGTGCCAGCAGCTACGGGGGGAGGAGGGCGTGGGACACTGAAGCTTTCTTT

J: TRBJ2-5
size: .
D: TRBD2
V: TRBV6-5
CDR3: CASSPGLAGQETQYF
DNA: TGTGCCAGCAGTCCAGGACTAGCGGGACAAGAGACCCAGTACTTC

J: TRBJ1-6
size: .
D: .
V: TRBV5-1
CDR3: CASSIAGQINSPLHF
DNA: TGCGCCAGCAGCATTGCCGGACAGATTAATTCACCCCTCCACTTT

J: TRBJ1-3
size: .
D: TRBD1
V: TRBV5-6
CDR3: CASSPLLTGVGNTIYF
DNA: TGTGCCAGCAGCCCCTTACTTACAGGGGTAGGAAACACCATATATTTT

J: TRBJ2-7
size: few
D: TRBD1
V: TRBV6-5
CDR3: CASSSTGGEQYF
DNA: TGTGCCAGCAGTTCGACAGGGGGCGAGCAGTACTTC

J: TRBJ1-5
size: .
D: .
V: TRBV6-1
CDR3: CASIPGGATNQPQHF
DNA: TGTGCCAGCATCCCGGGTGGGGCCACGAATCAGCCCCAGCATTTT

J: TRBJ2-1
size: .
D: .
V: TRBV4-3
CDR3: CASSQDRGHRWSEQFF
DNA: TGCGCCAGCAGCCAAGACCGTGGACACCGGTGGAGTGAGCAGTTCTTC